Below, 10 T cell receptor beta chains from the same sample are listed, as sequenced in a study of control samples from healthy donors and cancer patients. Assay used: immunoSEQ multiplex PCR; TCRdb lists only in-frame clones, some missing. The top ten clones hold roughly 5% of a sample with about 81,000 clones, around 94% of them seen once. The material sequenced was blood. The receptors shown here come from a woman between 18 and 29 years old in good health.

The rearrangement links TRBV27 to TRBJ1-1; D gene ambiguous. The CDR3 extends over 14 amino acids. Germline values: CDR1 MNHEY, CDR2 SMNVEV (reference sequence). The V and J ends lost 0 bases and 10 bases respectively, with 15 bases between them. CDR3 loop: CASSLSALSGGAFF. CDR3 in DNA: TGTGCCAGCAGTTTATCAGCGCTTTCAGGAGGAGCTTTCTTT.

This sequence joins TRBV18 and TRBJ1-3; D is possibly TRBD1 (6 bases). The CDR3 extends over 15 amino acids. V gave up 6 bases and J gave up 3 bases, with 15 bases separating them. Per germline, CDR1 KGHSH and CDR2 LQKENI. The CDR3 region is CASSQDGTNGNTIYF. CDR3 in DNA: TGTGCCAGCTCGCAAGACGGGACAAATGGAAACACCATATATTTT.

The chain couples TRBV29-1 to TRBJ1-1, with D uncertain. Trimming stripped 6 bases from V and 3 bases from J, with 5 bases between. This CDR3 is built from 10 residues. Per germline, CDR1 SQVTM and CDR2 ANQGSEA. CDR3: CSVMDTEAFF. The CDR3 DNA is TGCAGCGTCATGGACACTGAAGCTTTCTTT. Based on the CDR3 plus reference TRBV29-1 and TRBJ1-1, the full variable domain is SAVISQKPSRDICQRGTSLTIQCQVDSQVTMMFWYRQQPGQSLTLIATANQGSEATYESGFVIDKFPISRPNLTFSTLTVSNMSPEDSSIYLCSVMDTEAFFGQGTRLTVV.

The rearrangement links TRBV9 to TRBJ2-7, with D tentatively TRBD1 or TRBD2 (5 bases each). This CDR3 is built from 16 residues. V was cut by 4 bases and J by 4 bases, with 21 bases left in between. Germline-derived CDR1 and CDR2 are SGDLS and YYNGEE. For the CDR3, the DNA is TGTGCCAGCAGCCCACCTCAACCCGGGACCACTTACGAGCAGTACTTC. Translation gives CASSPPQPGTTYEQYF.

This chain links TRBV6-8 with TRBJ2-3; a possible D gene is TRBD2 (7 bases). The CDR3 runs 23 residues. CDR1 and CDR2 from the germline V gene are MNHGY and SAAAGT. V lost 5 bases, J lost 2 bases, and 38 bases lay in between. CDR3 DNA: TGTGCCAGCAGTCCCTGGGGGAGACCGGGGAGGGGGGTCTTGGGCTACTTCACAGATACGCAGTATTTT. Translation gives CASSPWGRPGRGVLGYFTDTQYF.

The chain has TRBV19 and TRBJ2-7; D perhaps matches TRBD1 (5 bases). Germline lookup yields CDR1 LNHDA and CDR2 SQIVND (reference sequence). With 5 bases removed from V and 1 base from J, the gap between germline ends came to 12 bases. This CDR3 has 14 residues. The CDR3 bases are TGTGCCAGTAGTGAAACAGGTAGTTCCTACGAGCAGTACTTC. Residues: CASSETGSSYEQYF. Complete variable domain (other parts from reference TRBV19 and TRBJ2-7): DGGITQSPKYLFRKEGQNVTLSCEQNLNHDAMYWYRQDPGQGLRLIYYSQIVNDFQKGDIAEGYSVSREKKESFPLTVTSAQKNPTAFYLCASSETGSSYEQYFGPGTRLTVT.

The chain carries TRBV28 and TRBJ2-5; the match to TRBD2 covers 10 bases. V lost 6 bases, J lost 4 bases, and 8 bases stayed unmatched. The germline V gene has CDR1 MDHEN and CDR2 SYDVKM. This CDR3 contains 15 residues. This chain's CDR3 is CASRLEAGGVETQYF. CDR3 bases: TGTGCCAGCAGATTAGAAGCGGGAGGGGTAGAGACCCAGTACTTC.

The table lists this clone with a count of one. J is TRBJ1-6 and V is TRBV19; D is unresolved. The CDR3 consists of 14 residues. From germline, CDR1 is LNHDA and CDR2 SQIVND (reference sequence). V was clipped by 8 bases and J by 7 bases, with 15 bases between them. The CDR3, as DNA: TGTGCCAGTCATTACCGGCATACGAATTCACCCCTCCACTTT. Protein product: CASHYRHTNSPLHF.

The CDR3 spells CASSAQFGDPSNQPQHF. The CDR3 DNA reads TGTGCCAGCAGTGCCCAATTCGGTGACCCTAGCAATCAGCCCCAGCATTTT. V is TRBV2 and J is TRBJ1-5; D gene uncertain. V was cut by 4 bases and J by 0 bases, with 16 bases left in between. The CDR3 runs to 17 residues. CDR1 and CDR2 from the germline V gene are SNHLY and FYNNEI. Supplemented by reference TRBV2 and TRBJ1-5, the full variable domain reads EPEVTQTPSHQVTQMGQEVILRCVPISNHLYFYWYRQILGQKVEFLVSFYNNEISEKSEIFDDQFSVERPDGSNFTLKIRSTKLEDSAMYFCASSAQFGDPSNQPQHFGDGTRLSIL.

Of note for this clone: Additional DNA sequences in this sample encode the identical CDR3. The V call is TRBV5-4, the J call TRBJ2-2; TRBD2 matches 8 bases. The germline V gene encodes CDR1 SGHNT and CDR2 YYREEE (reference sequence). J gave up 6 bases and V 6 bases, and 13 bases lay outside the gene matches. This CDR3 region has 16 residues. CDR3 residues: CASTLGGGTYAGELFF. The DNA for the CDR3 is TGTGCCAGCACCCTCGGGGGGGGGACTTACGCCGGGGAGCTGTTTTTT.